These 14 T cell receptor beta chains were sequenced from one sample in a study of blood T cell repertoires in COVID-19 (TCRdb year 2020). The library was made by the immunoSEQ multiplex PCR assay. The immuneACCESS repertoire file appears here via TCRdb, limited to in-frame rearrangements. These files lack a portion of the clones; in checked studies, under half of the deficit traces to unresolved V genes, and the cause of the others is not known. The sample table lists about half a million clones, 75% to 90% of them with a count of one. About 1% of the sample is held by the ten biggest clonotypes. Sequenced sample: peripheral blood. These receptors all come from a man aged 18-30 years with COVID-19, enrolled during active disease.

The chain carries TRBV14 and TRBJ2-1; D might be TRBD2 (6 bases). The CDR3 has 16 amino acids. V was cut by 6 bases and J by 5 bases, with 20 bases left in between. CDR1 SGHDN and CDR2 FVKESK come from the germline V gene. CDR3 coding DNA: TGTGCCAGCAGTTCGTACGGCGCGGGACCCCACAATGAGCAGTTCTTC. Translation: CASSSYGAGPHNEQFF.

V gene TRBV25-1 combines with J gene TRBJ2-2; D is possibly TRBD2 (5 bases). Trimming stripped 4 bases from V and 6 bases from J, with 15 bases between. The CDR3 contains 15 residues. Germline CDR1 is MGHDK and CDR2 is SYGVNS. The CDR3 DNA is TGTGCCAGCAGTGCAACCGGGATAAGGGCCGGGGAGCTGTTTTTT. Its translation is CASSATGIRAGELFF. The full variable domain, completed using reference TRBV25-1 and TRBJ2-2, is EADIYQTPRYLVIGTGKKITLECSQTMGHDKMYWYQQDPGMELHLIHYSYGVNSTEKGDLSSESTVSRIRTEHFPLTLESARPSHTSQYLCASSATGIRAGELFFGEGSRLTVL.

The chain has TRBV6-4 and TRBJ2-3, with TRBD2 as a possible D gene (5 bases). The V gene lost 5 bases and the J gene lost 0 bases, with 12 bases spanning the gap. The germline gives CDR1 MRHNA, CDR2 SNTAGT. The CDR3 sequence is 15 residues long. The CDR3 DNA reads TGTGCCAGCAGTCCCCCCGGGGAGAGCACAGATACGCAGTATTTT. Translating gives CASSPPGESTDTQYF.

V usage is TRBV5-1 and J usage is TRBJ1-2, with D possibly TRBD1 on 6 matching bases. Germline V lookup: CDR1 SGHRS, CDR2 YFSETQ. With 4 bases removed from V and 7 bases from J, the gap between germline ends came to 17 bases. The CDR3 runs 14 residues. The CDR3 is CASSLRGRSGGYTF. For the CDR3, the DNA is TGCGCCAGCAGCCTCAGGGGTAGGAGCGGTGGCTACACCTTC.

The chain uses TRBV30 and TRBJ2-1, with 7 bases lining up with TRBD2. V shed 0 bases and J 2 bases; nucleotides not matched to a gene: 4. Germline V gene data show CDR1 as GTSNPN and CDR2 as SVGIG (reference sequence). This CDR3 has 15 amino acids. The CDR3 reads CAWSVSSGTYNEQFF. Here the CDR3 DNA reads TGTGCCTGGAGTGTTTCAAGCGGGACCTACAATGAGCAGTTCTTC. Filled out from reference TRBV30 and TRBJ2-1, the complete variable domain reads SQTIHQWPATLVQPVGSPLSLECTVEGTSNPNLYWYRQAAGRGLQLLFYSVGIGQISSEVPQNLSASRPQDRQFILSSKKLLLSDSGFYLCAWSVSSGTYNEQFFGPGTRLTVL.

This chain links TRBV6-4 with TRBJ2-6, with D maybe TRBD2 (6 bases). This CDR3 has 19 residues. Germline assignment: CDR1 MRHNA and CDR2 SNTAGT. The V end lost 0 bases, the J end lost 0 bases, and 15 bases lay between the germline ends. This CDR3 is CASSDSRGRLSSGANVLTF. CDR3 coding DNA: TGTGCCAGCAGTGACTCTCGGGGGAGGCTGAGCTCTGGGGCCAACGTCCTGACTTTC.

The chain recombines TRBV5-4 with TRBJ2-5; 7 nucleotides agree with TRBD2. Looked up from germline, CDR1 is SGHNT and CDR2 is YYREEE (reference sequence). The CDR3 totals 17 residues. V shed 1 base, J shed 5 bases, and the junction held 14 bases outside the gene matches. The DNA of the CDR3 is TGTGCCAGCAGCTTGATCCTCGGCGGGGGTTCGGGTGAGACCCAGTACTTC. Translation gives CASSLILGGGSGETQYF.

This chain links TRBV28 with TRBJ2-3; TRBD2 agrees at 7 bases. The germline V gene encodes CDR1 MDHEN and CDR2 SYDVKM. The CDR3 totals 11 residues. The CDR3 here is CAAGLADTQYF. The CDR3, as DNA: TGTGCAGCGGGGCTCGCAGATACGCAGTATTTT.

The rearrangement uses TRBV7-3 and TRBJ2-7; no definite D call. CDR1 SGHTA and CDR2 FQGTGA come from the germline V gene. V lost 1 base and J 2 bases, leaving 12 bases between the germline ends. The CDR3 spans 15 residues. The CDR3 region has the DNA TGTGCCAGCAGCTTAAAACCCAACCCTACCTACGAGCAGTACTTC. This translates into CASSLKPNPTYEQYF.

The V call is TRBV2, the J call TRBJ2-3, with D possibly being TRBD1 (5 bases). Germline assignment: CDR1 SNHLY and CDR2 FYNNEI. The V and J ends lost 5 bases and 2 bases respectively, with 11 bases between them. The CDR3 is made up of 14 amino acids. The CDR3 here is CASSRTMHTDTQYF. The CDR3 DNA reads TGTGCCAGCAGTCGGACAATGCACACAGATACGCAGTATTTT.

V gene TRBV9 combines with J gene TRBJ2-7; the D is unclear. The V and J ends lost 0 bases and 3 bases respectively, with 7 bases between them. The length of the CDR3 is 13 residues. CDR1 and CDR2 from the germline V gene are SGDLS and YYNGEE. CDR3 DNA: TGTGCCAGCAGCGTAGACTCAGGCTACGAGCAGTACTTC. It is translated as CASSVDSGYEQYF.

The chain uses TRBV7-9 and TRBJ1-5, with 7 bases fitting TRBD1. Germline CDR1 and CDR2: SEHNR and FQNEAQ (reference sequence). This CDR3 has 15 amino acids. J was trimmed by 4 bases and V by 1 base; bases with no gene match: 4. CDR3 protein: CASSLGGGGNQPQHF. The CDR3 DNA sequence: TGTGCCAGCAGCTTAGGAGGGGGCGGTAATCAGCCCCAGCATTTT.

The chain links TRBV13 to TRBJ1-1; D remains ambiguous. Per the germline V gene, CDR1 is PRHDT and CDR2 is FYEKMQ (reference sequence). Trimming pared 5 bases from V and 4 bases from J, leaving 11 bases between. The CDR3 has 13 residues. CDR3 DNA sequence: TGTGCCAGCAGCGAAGGAACGGGCACTGAAGCTTTCTTT. It yields the protein CASSEGTGTEAFF. The full variable domain, its missing parts supplied by reference TRBV13 and TRBJ1-1, is AAGVIQSPRHLIKEKRETATLKCYPIPRHDTVYWYQQGPGQDPQFLISFYEKMQSDKGSIPDRFSAQQFSDYHSELNMSSLELGDSALYFCASSEGTGTEAFFGQGTRLTVV.

The V and J genes are TRBV7-8 and TRBJ1-1; D is ambiguous. Germline assignment: CDR1 SGHVS and CDR2 FQNEAQ. The CDR3 covers 14 residues. The germline V and J ends were trimmed by 3 bases and 4 bases, with 12 bases remaining between them. As DNA, the CDR3 is TGTGCCAGCAGCTTTGGTCGGGAGGGCACTGAAGCTTTCTTT. Amino acid sequence: CASSFGREGTEAFF.